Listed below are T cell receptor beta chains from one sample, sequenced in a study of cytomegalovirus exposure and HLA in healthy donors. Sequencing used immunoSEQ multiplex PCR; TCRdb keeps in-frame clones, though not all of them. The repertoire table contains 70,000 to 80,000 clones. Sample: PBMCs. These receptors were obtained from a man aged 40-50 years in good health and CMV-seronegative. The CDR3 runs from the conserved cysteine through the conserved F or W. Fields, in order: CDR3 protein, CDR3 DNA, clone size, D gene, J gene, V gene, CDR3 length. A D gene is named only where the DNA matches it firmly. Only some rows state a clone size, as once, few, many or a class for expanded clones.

CASSEYRMEKLFF	TGTGCCAGCAGTGAATACAGGATGGAAAAACTGTTTTTT	-	-	TRBJ1-4	TRBV6-1	13
CASSQNTGGQETQYF	TGCGCCAGCAGCCAAAACACGGGGGGTCAAGAGACCCAGTACTTC	-	TRBD2	TRBJ2-5	TRBV5-1	15
CASSLRYGTSGGASETQYF	TGTGCCAGCAGCCTGCGCTATGGGACTAGCGGGGGGGCCTCCGAGACCCAGTACTTC	-	TRBD2	TRBJ2-5	TRBV7-8	19
CATSRDLGGGDEKLFF	TGTGCCACCAGCAGAGATTTGGGGGGAGGTGATGAAAAACTGTTTTTT	-	-	TRBJ1-4	TRBV15	16
CASHTGNVVYGYTF	TGTGCCAGTCACACAGGGAATGTGGTCTATGGCTACACCTTC	-	-	TRBJ1-2	TRBV6-1	14
CASSLLALEDIQYF	TGTGCCAGCAGCTTACTAGCGTTGGAGGACATTCAGTACTTC	-	-	TRBJ2-4	TRBV11-2	14
CASSLVQGIRSSGNTIYF	TGCGCCAGCAGTCTTGTACAGGGAATTCGGAGCTCTGGAAACACCATATATTTT	-	-	TRBJ1-3	TRBV23-1	18
CSVGEGILYEQYF	TGCAGCGTTGGCGAGGGTATCCTCTACGAGCAGTACTTC	-	-	TRBJ2-7	TRBV29-1	13
CATLNAAGVWNTEAFF	TGTGCCACCCTGAATGCAGCAGGGGTATGGAACACTGAAGCTTTCTTT	medium-sized	-	TRBJ1-1	TRBV7-9	16
CASSPGTGVAMVGNTIYF	TGTGCCAGCAGCCCCGGGACAGGGGTAGCAATGGTCGGAAACACCATATATTTT	-	TRBD1	TRBJ1-3	TRBV5-6	18
CASSIWASTQYF	TGTGCCAGCAGCATTTGGGCGAGTACGCAGTATTTT	-	-	TRBJ2-3	TRBV5-5	12
CASSGLTGFNEQFF	TGTGCCAGCAGCGGGTTGACAGGTTTTAATGAGCAGTTCTTC	-	-	TRBJ2-1	TRBV5-5	14
CASSMAGAGSNYGYTF	TGTGCCAGTAGTATGGCCGGAGCAGGGTCTAACTATGGCTACACCTTC	-	-	TRBJ1-2	TRBV19	16
CASSLESGGHRYGYTF	TGTGCCAGCAGCTTAGAGTCGGGGGGCCATCGTTATGGCTACACCTTC	-	-	TRBJ1-2	TRBV7-9	16
CASRGLAGGYEQYF	TGCGCCAGCAGAGGACTAGCGGGGGGCTACGAGCAGTACTTC	-	TRBD2	TRBJ2-7	TRBV10-2	14
CASSAPRGQYF	TGTGCCAGCAGTGCCCCTCGAGGGCAGTACTTC	-	-	TRBJ2-7	TRBV28	11
CASSLTSITEAFF	TGTGCCAGCAGCTTAACGAGCATCACTGAAGCTTTCTTT	-	-	TRBJ1-1	TRBV7-3	13
CASSPQEDYGYTF	TGTGCCAGCTCACCTCAGGAAGATTATGGCTACACCTTC	-	-	TRBJ1-2	TRBV18	13
CASSYRGGSYNEQFF	TGTGCCAGCAGCTACCGGGGCGGGAGTTACAATGAGCAGTTCTTC	-	TRBD2	TRBJ2-1	TRBV7-3	15
CASSNRGGNQPQHF	TGTGCCAGCAGTAACAGGGGAGGCAATCAGCCCCAGCATTTT	-	TRBD1	TRBJ1-5	TRBV2	14
CASSWNRGRGYGYTF	TGTGCCAGCAGTTGGAACAGGGGGCGCGGCTATGGCTACACCTTC	-	TRBD1	TRBJ1-2	TRBV6-5	15
CASSSHSGGSDTGELFF	TGTGCCAGCAGCAGCCATAGCGGGGGCTCGGACACCGGGGAGCTGTTTTTT	-	TRBD2	TRBJ2-2	TRBV11-3	17
CASFRAGGPETQYF	TGCGCCAGCTTTCGTGCGGGGGGGCCAGAGACCCAGTACTTC	-	TRBD2	TRBJ2-5	TRBV5-1	14
CASSPGQGNNSPLHF	TGCGCCAGCAGCCCCGGACAGGGGAATAATTCACCCCTCCACTTT	-	TRBD1	TRBJ1-6	TRBV5-1	15
CASSGGQGGYGYTF	TGTGCCAGCAGCGGCGGACAGGGCGGCTATGGCTACACCTTC	-	TRBD1	TRBJ1-2	TRBV9	14
CASTLYAPGGLEAGELFF	TGTGCCAGCACCTTATATGCCCCAGGGGGACTGGAGGCCGGGGAGCTGTTTTTT	-	-	TRBJ2-2	TRBV5-5	18
CASSRGGARPGGQYF	TGTGCCAGCAGCCGTGGGGGGGCCCGGCCGGGTGGGCAGTACTTC	-	-	TRBJ2-7	TRBV4-2	15
CATAPGHSTGNMSNQPQHF	TGTGCCACCGCCCCCGGTCACTCCACAGGGAATATGAGCAATCAGCCCCAGCATTTT	-	-	TRBJ1-5	TRBV18	19